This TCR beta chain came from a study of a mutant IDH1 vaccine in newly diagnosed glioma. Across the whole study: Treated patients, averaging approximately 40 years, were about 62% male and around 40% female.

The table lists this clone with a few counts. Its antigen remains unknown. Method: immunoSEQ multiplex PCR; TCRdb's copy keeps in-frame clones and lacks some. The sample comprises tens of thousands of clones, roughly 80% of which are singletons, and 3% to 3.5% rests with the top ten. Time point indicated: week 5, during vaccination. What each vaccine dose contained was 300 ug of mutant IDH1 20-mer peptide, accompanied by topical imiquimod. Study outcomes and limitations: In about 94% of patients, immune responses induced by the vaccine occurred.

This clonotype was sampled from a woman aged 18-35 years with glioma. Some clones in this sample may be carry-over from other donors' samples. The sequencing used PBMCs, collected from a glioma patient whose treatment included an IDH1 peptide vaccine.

This chain's CDR3 is CASRVRENQPQHF. CDR3 in DNA: TGTGCCAGCAGGGTCAGGGAAAATCAGCCCCAGCATTTT. This chain links TRBV6-6 with TRBJ1-5, with D tentatively TRBD1 (5 bases). The germline V gene has CDR1 MNHNY and CDR2 SVGAGI (reference sequence). This CDR3 has 13 amino acids. Trimming removed 6 bases from V and 4 bases from J, with 10 bases in between.